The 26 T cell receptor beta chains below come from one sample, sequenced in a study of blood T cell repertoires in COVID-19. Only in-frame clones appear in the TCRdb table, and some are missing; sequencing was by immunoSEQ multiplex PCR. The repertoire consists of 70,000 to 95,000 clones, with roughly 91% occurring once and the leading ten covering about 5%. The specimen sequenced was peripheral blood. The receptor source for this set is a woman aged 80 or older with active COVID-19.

Here the CDR3 reads CASSRDGTSGAYEQYF. CDR3 DNA sequence: TGTGCCAGCAGTCGGGACGGGACTAGCGGAGCCTACGAGCAGTACTTC. This rearrangement joins TRBV27 to TRBJ2-7; 11 positions match TRBD2. The ends lost 5 bases at V and 2 bases at J; junction bases unmatched: 8. The CDR3 is 16 residues long. The germline CDR1 and CDR2 sequences are MNHEY and SMNVEV (reference sequence).

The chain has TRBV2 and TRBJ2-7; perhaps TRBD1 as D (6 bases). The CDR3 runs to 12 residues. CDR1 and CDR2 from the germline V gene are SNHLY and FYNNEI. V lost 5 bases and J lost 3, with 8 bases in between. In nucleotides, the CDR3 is TGTGCCAGCAGTAGACAGGACTACGAGCAGTACTTC. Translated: CASSRQDYEQYF.

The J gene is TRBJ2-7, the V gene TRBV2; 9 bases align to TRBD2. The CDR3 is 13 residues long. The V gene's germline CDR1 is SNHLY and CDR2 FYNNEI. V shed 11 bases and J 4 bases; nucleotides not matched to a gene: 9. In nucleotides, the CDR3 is TGTGCCGGACGGGGACTAGCTCTATACGAGCAGTACTTC. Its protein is CAGRGLALYEQYF.

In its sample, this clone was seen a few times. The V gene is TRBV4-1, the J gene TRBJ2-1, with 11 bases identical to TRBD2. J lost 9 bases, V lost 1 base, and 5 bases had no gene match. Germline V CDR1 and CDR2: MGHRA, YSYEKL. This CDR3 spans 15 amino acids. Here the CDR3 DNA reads TGCGCCAGCAGCCAAGCTAGCGGGAGGTCCGCTGAGCAGTTCTTC. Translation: CASSQASGRSAEQFF.

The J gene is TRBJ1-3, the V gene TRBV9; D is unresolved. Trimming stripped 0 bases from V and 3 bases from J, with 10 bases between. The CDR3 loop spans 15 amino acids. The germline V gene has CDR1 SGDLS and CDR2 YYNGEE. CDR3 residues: CASSVDSVGGNTIYF. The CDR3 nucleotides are TGTGCCAGCAGCGTAGACAGTGTAGGTGGAAACACCATATATTTT.

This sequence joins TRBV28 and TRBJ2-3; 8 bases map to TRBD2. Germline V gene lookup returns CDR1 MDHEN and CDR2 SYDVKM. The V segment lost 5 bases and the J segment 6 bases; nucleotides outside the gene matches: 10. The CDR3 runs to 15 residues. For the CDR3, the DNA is TGTGCCAGCAGTAGTTACCGGGAGGGGGGGGATACGCAGTATTTT. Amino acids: CASSSYREGGDTQYF.

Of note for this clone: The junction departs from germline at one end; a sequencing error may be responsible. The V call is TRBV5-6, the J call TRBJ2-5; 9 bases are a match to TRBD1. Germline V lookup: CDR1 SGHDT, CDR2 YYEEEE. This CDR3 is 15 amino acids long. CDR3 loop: CASSWTGTGQEAQYF. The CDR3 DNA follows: TGTGCCAGCAGCTGGACCGGGACAGGGCAAGAGGCCCAGTACTTC.

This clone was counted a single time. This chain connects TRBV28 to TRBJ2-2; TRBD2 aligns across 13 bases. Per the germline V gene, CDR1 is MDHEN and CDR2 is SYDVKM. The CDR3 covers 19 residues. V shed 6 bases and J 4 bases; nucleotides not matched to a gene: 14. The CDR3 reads CASRPTGTSGMVSTGELFF. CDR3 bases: TGTGCCAGCAGGCCTACCGGGACTAGCGGGATGGTTAGCACCGGGGAGCTGTTTTTT.

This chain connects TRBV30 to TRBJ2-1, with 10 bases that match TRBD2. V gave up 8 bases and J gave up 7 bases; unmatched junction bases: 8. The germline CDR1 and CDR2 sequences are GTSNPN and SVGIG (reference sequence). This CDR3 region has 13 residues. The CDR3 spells CATEREGRNEQFF. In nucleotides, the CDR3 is TGTGCCACGGAGCGGGAGGGCCGGAATGAGCAGTTCTTC.

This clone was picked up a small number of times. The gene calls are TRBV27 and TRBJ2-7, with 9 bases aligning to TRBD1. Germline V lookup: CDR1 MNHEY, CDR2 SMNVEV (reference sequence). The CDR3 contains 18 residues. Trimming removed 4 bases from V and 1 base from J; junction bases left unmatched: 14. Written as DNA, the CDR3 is TGTGCCAGCAGTTCCGCGAAGGGAGGACAGGGGAGATCCTACGAGCAGTACTTC. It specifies CASSSAKGGQGRSYEQYF.

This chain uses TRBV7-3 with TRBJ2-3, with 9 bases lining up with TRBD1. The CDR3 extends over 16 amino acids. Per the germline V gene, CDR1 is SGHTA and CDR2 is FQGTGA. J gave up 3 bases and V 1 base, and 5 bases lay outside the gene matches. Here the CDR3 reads CASSLRGQGSTDTQYF. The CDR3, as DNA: TGTGCCAGCAGCTTAAGGGGACAGGGTAGTACAGATACGCAGTATTTT.

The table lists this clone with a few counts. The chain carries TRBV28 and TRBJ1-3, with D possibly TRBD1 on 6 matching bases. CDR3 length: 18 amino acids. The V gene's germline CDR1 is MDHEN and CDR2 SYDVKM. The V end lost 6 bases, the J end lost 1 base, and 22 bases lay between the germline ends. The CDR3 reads CASRSGQRYGLSGNTIYF. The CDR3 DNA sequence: TGTGCCAGCAGATCCGGACAGCGATATGGCCTGTCTGGAAACACCATATATTTT.

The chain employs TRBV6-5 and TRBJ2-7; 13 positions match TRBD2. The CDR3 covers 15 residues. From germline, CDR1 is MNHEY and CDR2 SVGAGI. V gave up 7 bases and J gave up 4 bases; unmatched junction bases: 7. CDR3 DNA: TGTGCCAGCACTCGGACTAGCGGGAGTAGTTACGAGCAGTACTTC. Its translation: CASTRTSGSSYEQYF.

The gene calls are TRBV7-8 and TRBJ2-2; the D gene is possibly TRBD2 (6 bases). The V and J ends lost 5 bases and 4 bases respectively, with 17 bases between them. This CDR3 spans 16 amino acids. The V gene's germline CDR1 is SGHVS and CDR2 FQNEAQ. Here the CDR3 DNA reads TGTGCCAGCAGCCCAAGCGCCCGGCGGGGCACCGGGGAGCTGTTTTTT. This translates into CASSPSARRGTGELFF.

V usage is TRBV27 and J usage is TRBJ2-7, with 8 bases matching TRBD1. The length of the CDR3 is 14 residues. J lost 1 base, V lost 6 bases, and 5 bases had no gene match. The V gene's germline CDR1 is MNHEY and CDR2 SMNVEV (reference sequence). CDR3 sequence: CASRFRTGSYEQYF. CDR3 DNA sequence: TGTGCCAGCAGATTTAGGACAGGGTCCTACGAGCAGTACTTC.

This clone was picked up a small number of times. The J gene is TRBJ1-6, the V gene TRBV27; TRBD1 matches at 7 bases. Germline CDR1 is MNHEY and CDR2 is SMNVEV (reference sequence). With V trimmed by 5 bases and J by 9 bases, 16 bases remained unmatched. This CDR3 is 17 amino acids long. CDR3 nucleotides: TGTGCCAGCAGTCGCTTTGCAGGACAGGAATCGATTTCACCCCTCCACTTT. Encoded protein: CASSRFAGQESISPLHF.

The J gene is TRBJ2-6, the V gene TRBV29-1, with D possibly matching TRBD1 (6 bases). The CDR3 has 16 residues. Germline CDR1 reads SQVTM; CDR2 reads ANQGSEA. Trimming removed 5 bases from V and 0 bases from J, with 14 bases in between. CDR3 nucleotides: TGCAGCGTTTTAGACAGGACCAGCTCTGGGGCCAACGTCCTGACTTTC. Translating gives CSVLDRTSSGANVLTF.

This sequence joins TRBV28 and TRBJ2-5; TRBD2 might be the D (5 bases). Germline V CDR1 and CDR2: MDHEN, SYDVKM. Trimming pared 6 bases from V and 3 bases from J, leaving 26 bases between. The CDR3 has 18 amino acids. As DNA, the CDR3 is TGTGCCAGCAGCCATAACGGACTCCGGGCCCCGCCTGAAGAGACCCAGTACTTC. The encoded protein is CASSHNGLRAPPEETQYF.

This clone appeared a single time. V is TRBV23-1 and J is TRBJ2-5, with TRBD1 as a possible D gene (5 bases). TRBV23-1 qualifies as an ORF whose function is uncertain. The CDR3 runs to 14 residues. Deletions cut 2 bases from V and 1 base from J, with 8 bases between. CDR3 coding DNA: TGCGCCAGCAGTCAACCGGACATCCAAGAGACCCAGTACTTC. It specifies CASSQPDIQETQYF.

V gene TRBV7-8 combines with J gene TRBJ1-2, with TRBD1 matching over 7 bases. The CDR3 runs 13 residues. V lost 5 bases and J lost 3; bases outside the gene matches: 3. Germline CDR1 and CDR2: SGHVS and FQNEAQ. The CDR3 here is CASSAGQYYGYTF. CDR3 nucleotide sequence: TGTGCCAGCAGCGCGGGACAGTACTATGGCTACACCTTC.

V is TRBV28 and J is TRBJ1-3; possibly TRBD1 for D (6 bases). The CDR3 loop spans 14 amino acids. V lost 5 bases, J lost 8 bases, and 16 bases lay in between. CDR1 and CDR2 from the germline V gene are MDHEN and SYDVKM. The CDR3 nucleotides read TGTGCCAGCAGTACCGGACAAGGGGGGGACACCATATATTTT. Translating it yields CASSTGQGGDTIYF.

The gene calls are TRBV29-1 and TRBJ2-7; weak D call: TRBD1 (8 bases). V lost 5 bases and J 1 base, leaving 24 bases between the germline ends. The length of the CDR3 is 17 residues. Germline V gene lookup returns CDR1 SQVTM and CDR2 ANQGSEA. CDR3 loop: CSVFDQITGGLSYEQYF. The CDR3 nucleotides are TGCAGCGTTTTCGACCAGATTACAGGGGGACTATCCTACGAGCAGTACTTC.

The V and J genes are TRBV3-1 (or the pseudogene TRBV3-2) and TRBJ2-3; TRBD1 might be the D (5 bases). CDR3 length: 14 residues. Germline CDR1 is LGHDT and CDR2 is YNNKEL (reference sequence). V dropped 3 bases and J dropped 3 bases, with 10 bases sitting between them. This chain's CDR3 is CASSHEGATDTQYF. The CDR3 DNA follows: TGTGCCAGCAGCCACGAAGGGGCTACAGATACGCAGTATTTT.

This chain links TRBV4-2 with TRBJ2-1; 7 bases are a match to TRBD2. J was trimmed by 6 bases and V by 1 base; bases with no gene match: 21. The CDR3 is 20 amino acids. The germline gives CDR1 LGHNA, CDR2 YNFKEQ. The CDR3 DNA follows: TGTGCCAGCAGCCAAGGGATTGGGCTGGTGGGAGGGCGATCCGTCAATGAGCAGTTCTTC. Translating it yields CASSQGIGLVGGRSVNEQFF.

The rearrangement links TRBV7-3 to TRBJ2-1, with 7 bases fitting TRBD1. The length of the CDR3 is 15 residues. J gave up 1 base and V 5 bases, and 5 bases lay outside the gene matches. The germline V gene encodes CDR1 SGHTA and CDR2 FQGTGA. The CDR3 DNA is TGTGCCAGCAGCCCCCGACAGGGTTCCTACAATGAGCAGTTCTTC. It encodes CASSPRQGSYNEQFF.

Here the CDR3 reads CATSRDAVYEETQYF. CDR3 coding DNA: TGTGCCACCAGCAGGGATGCGGTGTACGAGGAGACCCAGTACTTC. The rearrangement uses TRBV15 and TRBJ2-5; D not certain. V lost 3 bases, J lost 5 bases, and 16 bases lay in between. Germline V CDR1 and CDR2: LNHNV, YYDKDF (reference sequence). CDR3 length: 15 residues. Full variable domain (remainder filled in from reference TRBV15 and TRBJ2-5): DAMVIQNPRYQVTQFGKPVTLSCSQTLNHNVMYWYQQKSSQAPKLLFHYYDKDFNNEADTPDNFQSRRPNTSFCFLDIRSPGLGDTAMYLCATSRDAVYEETQYFGPGTRLLVL.